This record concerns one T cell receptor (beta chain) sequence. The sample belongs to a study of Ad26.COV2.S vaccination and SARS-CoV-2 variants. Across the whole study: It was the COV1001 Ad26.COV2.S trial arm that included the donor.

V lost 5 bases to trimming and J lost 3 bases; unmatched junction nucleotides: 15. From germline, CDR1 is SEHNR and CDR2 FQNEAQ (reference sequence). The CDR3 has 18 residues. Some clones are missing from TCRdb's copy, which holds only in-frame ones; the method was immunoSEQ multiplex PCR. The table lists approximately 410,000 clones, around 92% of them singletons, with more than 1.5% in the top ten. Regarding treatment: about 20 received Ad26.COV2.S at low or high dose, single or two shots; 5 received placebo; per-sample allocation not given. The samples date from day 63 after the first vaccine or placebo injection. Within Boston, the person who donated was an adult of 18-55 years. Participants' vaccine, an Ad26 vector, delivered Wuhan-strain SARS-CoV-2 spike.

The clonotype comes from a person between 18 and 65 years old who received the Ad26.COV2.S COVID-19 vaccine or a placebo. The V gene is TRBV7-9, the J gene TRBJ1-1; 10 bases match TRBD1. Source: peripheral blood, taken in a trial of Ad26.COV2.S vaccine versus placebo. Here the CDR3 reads CASSDRDRGVSLDTEAFF. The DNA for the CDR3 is TGTGCCAGCAGCGACAGGGACAGGGGTGTCTCGCTGGACACTGAAGCTTTCTTT.